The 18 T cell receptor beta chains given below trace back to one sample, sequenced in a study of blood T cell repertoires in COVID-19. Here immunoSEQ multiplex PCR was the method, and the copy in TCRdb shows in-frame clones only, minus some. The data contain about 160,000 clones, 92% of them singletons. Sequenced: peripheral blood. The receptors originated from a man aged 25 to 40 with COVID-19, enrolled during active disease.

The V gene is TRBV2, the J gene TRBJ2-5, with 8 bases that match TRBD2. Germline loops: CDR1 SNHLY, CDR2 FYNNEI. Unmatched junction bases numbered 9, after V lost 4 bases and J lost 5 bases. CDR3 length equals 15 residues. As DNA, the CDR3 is TGTGCCAGCAGTGCCGGGACTAGTTCGAGGGAGACCCAGTACTTC. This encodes CASSAGTSSRETQYF.

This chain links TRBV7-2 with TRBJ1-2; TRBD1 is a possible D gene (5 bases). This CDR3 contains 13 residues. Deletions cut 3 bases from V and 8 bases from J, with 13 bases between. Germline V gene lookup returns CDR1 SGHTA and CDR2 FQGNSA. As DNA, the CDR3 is TGTGCCAGCAGCTTCCAGGGTTTTTTGGGCTACACCTTC. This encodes CASSFQGFLGYTF.

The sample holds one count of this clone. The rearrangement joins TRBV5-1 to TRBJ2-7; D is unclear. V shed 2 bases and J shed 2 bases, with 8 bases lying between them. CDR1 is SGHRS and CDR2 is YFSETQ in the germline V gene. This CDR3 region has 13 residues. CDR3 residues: CASSLAETYEQYF. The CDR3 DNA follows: TGCGCCAGCAGCTTAGCTGAGACCTACGAGCAGTACTTC.

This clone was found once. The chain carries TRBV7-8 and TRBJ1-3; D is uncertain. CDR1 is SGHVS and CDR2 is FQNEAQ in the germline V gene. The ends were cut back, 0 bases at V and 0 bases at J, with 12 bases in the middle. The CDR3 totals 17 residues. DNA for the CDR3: TGTGCCAGCAGCTTAGCTGCGGCGGGCAGCTCTGGAAACACCATATATTTT. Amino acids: CASSLAAAGSSGNTIYF.

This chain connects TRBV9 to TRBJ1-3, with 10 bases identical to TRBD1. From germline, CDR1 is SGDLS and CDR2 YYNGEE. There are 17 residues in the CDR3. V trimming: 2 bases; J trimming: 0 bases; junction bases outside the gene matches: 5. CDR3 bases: TGTGCCAGCAGCGTCGGGACAGGGGTCCTCTCTGGAAACACCATATATTTT. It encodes CASSVGTGVLSGNTIYF.

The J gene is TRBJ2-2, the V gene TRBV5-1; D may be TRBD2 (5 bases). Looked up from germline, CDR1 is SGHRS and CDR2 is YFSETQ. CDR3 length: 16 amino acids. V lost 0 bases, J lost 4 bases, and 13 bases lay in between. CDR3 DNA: TGCGCCAGCAGCTTGGCCGGCCTAGCCGGCACCGGGGAGCTGTTTTTT. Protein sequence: CASSLAGLAGTGELFF.

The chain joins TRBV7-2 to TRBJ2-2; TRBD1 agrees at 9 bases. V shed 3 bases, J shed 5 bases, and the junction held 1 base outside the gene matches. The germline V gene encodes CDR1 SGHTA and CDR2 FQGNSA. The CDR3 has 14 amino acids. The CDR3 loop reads CASSLGQGTGELFF. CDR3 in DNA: TGTGCCAGCAGCTTGGGACAGGGTACCGGGGAGCTGTTTTTT.

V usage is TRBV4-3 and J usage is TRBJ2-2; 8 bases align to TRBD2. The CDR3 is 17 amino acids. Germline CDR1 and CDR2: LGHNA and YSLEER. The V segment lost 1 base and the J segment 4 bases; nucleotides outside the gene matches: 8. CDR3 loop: CASSQGGAGVATGELFF. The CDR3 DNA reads TGCGCCAGCAGCCAAGGGGGAGCGGGAGTCGCCACCGGGGAGCTGTTTTTT.

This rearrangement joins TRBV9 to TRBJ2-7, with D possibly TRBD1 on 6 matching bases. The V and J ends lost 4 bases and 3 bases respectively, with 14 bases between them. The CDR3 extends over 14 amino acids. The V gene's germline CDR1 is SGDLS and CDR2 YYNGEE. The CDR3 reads CASSPQGKFYEQYF. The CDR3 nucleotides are TGTGCCAGCAGCCCACAGGGAAAATTCTACGAGCAGTACTTC.

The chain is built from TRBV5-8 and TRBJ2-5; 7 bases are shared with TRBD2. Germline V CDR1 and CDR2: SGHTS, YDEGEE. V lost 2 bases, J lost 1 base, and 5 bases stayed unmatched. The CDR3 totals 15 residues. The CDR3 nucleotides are TGTGCCAGCAGCTTACGGGGGGAGCCCCAAGAGACCCAGTACTTC. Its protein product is CASSLRGEPQETQYF. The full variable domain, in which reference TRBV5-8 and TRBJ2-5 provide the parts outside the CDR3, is EAGVTQSPTHLIKTRGQQATLRCSPISGHTSVYWYQQALGLGLQFLLWYDEGEERNRGNFPPRFSGRQFPNYSSELNVNALELEDSALYLCASSLRGEPQETQYFGPGTRLLVL.

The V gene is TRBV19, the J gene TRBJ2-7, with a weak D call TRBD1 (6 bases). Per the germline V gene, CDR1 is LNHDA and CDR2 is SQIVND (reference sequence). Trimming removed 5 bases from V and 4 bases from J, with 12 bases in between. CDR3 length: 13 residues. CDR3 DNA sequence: TGTGCCAGTAGTGCCTCCGGACAGTACGAGCAGTACTTC. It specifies CASSASGQYEQYF.

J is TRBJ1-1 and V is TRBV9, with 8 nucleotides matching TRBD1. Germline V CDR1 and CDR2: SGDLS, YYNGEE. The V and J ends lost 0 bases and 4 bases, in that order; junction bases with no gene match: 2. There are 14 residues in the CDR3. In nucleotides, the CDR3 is TGTGCCAGCAGCGTAGGGGACAGGCCCACTGAAGCTTTCTTT. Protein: CASSVGDRPTEAFF.

The DNA for the CDR3 is TGCGCCAGCACCCTCACAGGCGACCATAGGGGTGGCTACACCTTC. Translating it yields CASTLTGDHRGGYTF. The chain combines TRBV4-1 with TRBJ1-2; weak D call: TRBD1 (5 bases). CDR3 size: 15 residues. With 7 bases removed from V and 7 bases from J, the gap between germline ends came to 22 bases. Germline loops: CDR1 MGHRA, CDR2 YSYEKL.

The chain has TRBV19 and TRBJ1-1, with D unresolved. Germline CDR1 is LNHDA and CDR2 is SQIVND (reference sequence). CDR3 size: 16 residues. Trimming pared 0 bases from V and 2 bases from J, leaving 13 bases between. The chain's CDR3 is CASSIDRGFGNTEAFF. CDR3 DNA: TGTGCCAGTAGTATAGATCGGGGTTTCGGTAACACTGAAGCTTTCTTT.

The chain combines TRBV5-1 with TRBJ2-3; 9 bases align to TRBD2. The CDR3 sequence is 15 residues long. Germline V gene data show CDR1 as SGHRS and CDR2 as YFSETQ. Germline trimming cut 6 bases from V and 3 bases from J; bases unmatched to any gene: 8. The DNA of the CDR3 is TGCGCCAGCACCCTCGGTAGCGGGGGTACAGATACGCAGTATTTT. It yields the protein CASTLGSGGTDTQYF.

The CDR3 spells CASSQTTLADTQYF. CDR3 in DNA: TGTGCCAGTAGTCAGACTACCTTGGCGGATACGCAGTATTTT. The V and J genes are TRBV19 and TRBJ2-3; D is possibly TRBD2 (5 bases). V lost 5 bases to trimming and J lost 6 bases, with 15 bases between them. Per germline, CDR1 LNHDA and CDR2 SQIVND (reference sequence). The CDR3 runs to 14 residues.

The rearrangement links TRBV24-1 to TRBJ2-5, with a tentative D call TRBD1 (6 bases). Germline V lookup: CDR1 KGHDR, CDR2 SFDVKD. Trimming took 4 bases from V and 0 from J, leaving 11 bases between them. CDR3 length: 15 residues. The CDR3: CATSDRTEYQETQYF. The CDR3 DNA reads TGTGCCACCAGTGACCGGACAGAGTACCAAGAGACCCAGTACTTC.

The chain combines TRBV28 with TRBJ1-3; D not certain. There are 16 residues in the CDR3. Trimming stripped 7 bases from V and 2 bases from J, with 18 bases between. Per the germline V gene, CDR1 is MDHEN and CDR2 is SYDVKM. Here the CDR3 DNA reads TGTGCCAGCATATCATCACCACAGATGACTGGAAACACCATATATTTT. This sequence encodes CASISSPQMTGNTIYF.